Each of the 9 T cell receptor beta chains below was sequenced from the same sample in a study of T cell repertoires in cytomegalovirus infection. TCRdb re-called the reads with MiXCR, one entry per CDR3 protein. The data contain under 300,000 distinct CDR3 sequences, roughly an eighth of them seen just once; the ten biggest clones take up 1.5% to 2%. The sequencing sample was made of PBMCs. The receptors were sampled from a human donor in good health (CMV status not recorded). Some clones in this sample may be carry-over from other donors' samples.

CDR3 DNA sequence: TGTGCCAGCAGTTTGAGGTCAGGAATGGGCTACGAGCAGTACTTC. Translation: CASSLRSGMGYEQYF. The V call is TRBV27, the J call TRBJ2-7, with D unclear. The CDR3 sequence is 15 residues long. Trimming removed 3 bases at V and 3 bases at J, with 15 bases between. The germline V gene encodes CDR1 MNHEY and CDR2 SMNVEV (reference sequence).

The chain recombines TRBV9 with TRBJ2-7; 10 bases agree with TRBD1. Unmatched junction bases numbered 14, after V lost 4 bases and J lost 7 bases. The CDR3 runs to 16 residues. The germline CDR1 and CDR2 sequences are SGDLS and YYNGEE. CDR3 in DNA: TGTGCCAGCAGCCCGAGTGCGGACAGGGGGTTAGGGGAGCAGTACTTC. Its protein product is CASSPSADRGLGEQYF.

In this sample, this clonotype turned up many times. The chain combines TRBV5-6 with TRBJ2-7; no clear D. Trimming removed 4 bases at V and 1 base at J, with 12 bases between. Germline V lookup: CDR1 SGHDT, CDR2 YYEEEE. This CDR3 comprises 14 residues. The CDR3 DNA sequence: TGTGCCAGCAGCATCGGCCATTCTTCCTACGAGCAGTACTTC. Translating gives CASSIGHSSYEQYF.

Concerning this clonotype: A much more abundant neighbour one base away suggests this may be a read error. This chain links TRBV5-4 with TRBJ1-6; weak D call: TRBD1 (5 bases). Germline CDR1 reads SGHNT; CDR2 reads YYREEE (reference sequence). V was trimmed by 4 bases and J by 13 bases, leaving 15 bases between them. This CDR3 is built from 13 residues. The CDR3, as DNA: TGTGCCAGCAGCGGGGACCCCCAGGTGCCCCTCCACTTT. It codes for CASSGDPQVPLHF.

This clonotype was seen at least ten times. The CDR3 DNA is TGTGCCAGCAGCTTAGTAGGGGGCTCATCGAAGACCCAGTACTTC. Amino acids: CASSLVGGSSKTQYF. The rearrangement uses TRBV7-2 and TRBJ2-5; 7 bases match TRBD1. Per germline, CDR1 SGHTA and CDR2 FQGNSA. V was clipped by 1 base and J by 6 bases; unmatched bases: 8. This CDR3 has 15 residues.

This clonotype was seen a handful of times. This chain connects TRBV27 to TRBJ2-3, with TRBD1 as a possible D gene (6 bases). Germline V gene lookup returns CDR1 MNHEY and CDR2 SMNVEV (reference sequence). Between the trimmed V and J ends, which lost 5 bases and 1 base, there was a span of 16 bases. This CDR3 is built from 16 residues. CDR3 in DNA: TGTGCCAGCAGTCCCTTTGTGGCAGGGGGCACAGATACGCAGTATTTT. It codes for CASSPFVAGGTDTQYF.

This chain joins TRBV20-1 and TRBJ2-5; 9 nucleotides agree with TRBD2. The V segment lost 1 base and the J segment 2 bases; nucleotides outside the gene matches: 8. Germline CDR1 DFQATT, CDR2 SNEGSKA (reference sequence). This CDR3 has 16 amino acids. The CDR3 spells CSARARLAGLQETQYF. In DNA form, the CDR3 reads TGCAGTGCTAGAGCGCGGCTAGCGGGACTTCAAGAGACCCAGTACTTC.

This clonotype was counted a few times. The rearrangement uses TRBV18 and TRBJ1-3; D gene unclear. The CDR3 is 17 amino acids. Germline values: CDR1 KGHSH, CDR2 LQKENI. Trimming removed 3 bases at V and 2 bases at J, with 17 bases between. The CDR3 region is CASSPRLVGRTGNTIYF. The CDR3 region has the DNA TGTGCCAGCTCACCCCGACTTGTAGGTCGTACTGGAAACACCATATATTTT.

This clonotype was recorded at least ten times. The V and J genes are TRBV7-2 and TRBJ1-5; 9 positions match TRBD1. Trimming cost V 5 bases and J 5 bases; bases outside gene matches: 7. Germline CDR1 and CDR2: SGHTA and FQGNSA. The CDR3 covers 15 residues. The CDR3 spells CASSGGDRVDQPQHF. The CDR3 bases are TGTGCCAGCAGCGGTGGGGACAGGGTTGATCAGCCCCAGCATTTT.